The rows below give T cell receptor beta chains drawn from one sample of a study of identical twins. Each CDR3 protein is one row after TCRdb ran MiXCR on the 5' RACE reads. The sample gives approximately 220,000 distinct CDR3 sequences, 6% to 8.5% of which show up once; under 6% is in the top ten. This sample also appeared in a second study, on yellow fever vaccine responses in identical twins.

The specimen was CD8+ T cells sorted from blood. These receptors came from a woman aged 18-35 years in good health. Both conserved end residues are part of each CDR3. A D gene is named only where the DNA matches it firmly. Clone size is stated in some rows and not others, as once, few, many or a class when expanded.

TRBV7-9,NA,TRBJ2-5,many,CASSDHRNPRETQYF,TGTGCCAGCAGCGACCACAGGAATCCTAGAGAGACCCAGTACTTC
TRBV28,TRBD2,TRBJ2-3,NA,CASSLAQLGGRADTQYF,TGTGCCAGCAGTTTGGCCCAATTGGGCGGGAGGGCAGATACGCAGTATTTT
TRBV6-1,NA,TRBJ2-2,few,CASSEWTANTGELFF,TGTGCCAGCAGTGAATGGACAGCTAACACCGGGGAGCTGTTTTTT
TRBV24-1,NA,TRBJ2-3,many,CATQGGGSWSTDTQYF,TGTGCCACCCAAGGCGGAGGGAGTTGGAGCACAGATACGCAGTATTTT
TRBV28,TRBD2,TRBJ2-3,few,CASSYLRGGTDTQYF,TGTGCCAGCAGTTATTTACGGGGGGGCACAGATACGCAGTATTTT
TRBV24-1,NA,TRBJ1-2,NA,CATSDAQQGPPGYTF,TGTGCCACCAGTGATGCCCAACAGGGACCTCCTGGCTACACCTTC
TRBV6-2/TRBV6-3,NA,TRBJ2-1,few,CASNTGRTHAVEQFF,TGTGCCAGCAATACCGGGAGAACCCACGCGGTTGAGCAGTTCTTC
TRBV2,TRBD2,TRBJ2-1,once,CASSDSGLLNEQFF,TGTGCCAGCAGTGATTCGGGACTACTCAATGAGCAGTTCTTC
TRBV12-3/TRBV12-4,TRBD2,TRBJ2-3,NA,CASRPRTSGGRTDTQYF,TGTGCCAGCAGACCCCGGACTAGCGGGGGCCGCACAGATACGCAGTATTTT
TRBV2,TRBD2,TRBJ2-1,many,CASSEASGVYNEQFF,TGTGCCAGCAGTGAAGCAAGCGGGGTGTACAATGAGCAGTTCTTC
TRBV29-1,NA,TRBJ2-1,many,CSVEGYNEQFF,TGCAGCGTTGAGGGTTACAATGAGCAGTTCTTC
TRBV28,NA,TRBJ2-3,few,CASSFSRESDTQYF,TGTGCCAGCAGTTTTTCTCGGGAGTCGGATACGCAGTATTTT
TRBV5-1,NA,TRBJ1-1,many,CASSGSNTEAFF,TGCGCCAGCAGCGGATCGAACACTGAAGCTTTCTTT
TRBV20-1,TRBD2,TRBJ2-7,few,CSAIQRESTYEQYF,TGCAGTGCTATCCAGCGGGAGAGTACCTACGAGCAGTACTTC
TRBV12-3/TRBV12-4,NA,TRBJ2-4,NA,CASSSQGFAGVGNIQYF,TGTGCCAGCAGTTCCCAGGGGTTCGCGGGAGTTGGAAACATTCAGTACTTC
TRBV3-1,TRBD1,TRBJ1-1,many,CASSQRIQGVNTEAFF,TGTGCCAGCAGCCAACGGATACAGGGGGTGAACACTGAAGCTTTCTTT
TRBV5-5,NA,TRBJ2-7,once,CASSWGGRTYEQYF,TGTGCCAGCAGCTGGGGTGGGAGAACCTACGAGCAGTACTTC
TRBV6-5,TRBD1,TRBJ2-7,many,CASSSPGQGAYEQYF,TGTGCCAGCAGTTCCCCGGGACAGGGGGCCTACGAGCAGTACTTC
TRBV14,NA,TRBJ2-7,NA,CASSPFRGPYEQYF,TGTGCCAGCAGCCCATTTAGGGGACCATACGAGCAGTACTTC
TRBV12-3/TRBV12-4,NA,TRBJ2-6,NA,CASSDGSGANVLTF,TGTGCCAGTTCGGACGGCTCTGGGGCCAACGTCCTGACTTTC
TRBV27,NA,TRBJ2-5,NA,CASSFGEGAAQYF,TGTGCCAGCAGTTTTGGGGAAGGGGCCGCCCAGTACTTC
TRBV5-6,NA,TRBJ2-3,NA,CASSPGLGRGRTDTQYF,TGTGCCAGCAGCCCAGGGCTGGGACGGGGGAGGACAGATACGCAGTATTTT
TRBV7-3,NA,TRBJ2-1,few,CASSLAPGDYNEQFF,TGTGCCAGCAGCTTGGCCCCTGGGGATTACAATGAGCAGTTCTTC
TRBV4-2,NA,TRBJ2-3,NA,CASSSDLYGTDTQYF,TGTGCCAGCAGCTCGGATCTCTATGGCACAGATACGCAGTATTTT
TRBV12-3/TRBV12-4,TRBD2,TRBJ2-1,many,CASSPGTSAHEQFF,TGTGCCAGCAGTCCCGGGACTAGCGCCCATGAGCAGTTCTTC
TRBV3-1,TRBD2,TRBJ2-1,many,CASSHGGWEQFF,TGTGCCAGCAGCCACGGGGGGTGGGAGCAGTTCTTC
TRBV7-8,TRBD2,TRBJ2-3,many,CASSPDRDYLITDTQYF,TGTGCCAGCAGCCCCGATCGGGACTACCTAATCACAGATACGCAGTATTTT
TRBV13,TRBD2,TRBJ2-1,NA,CASSRTRSYGEQFF,TGTGCCAGCAGCCGGACTAGGTCCTACGGTGAGCAGTTCTTC
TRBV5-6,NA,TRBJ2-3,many,CASSSFWDTQYF,TGTGCCAGCAGCTCTTTTTGGGATACGCAGTATTTT
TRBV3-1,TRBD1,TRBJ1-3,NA,CASSPTGTGGNTIYF,TGTGCCAGCAGCCCCACAGGGACAGGCGGAAACACCATATATTTT
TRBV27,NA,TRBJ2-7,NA,CASSLSYEYEQYF,TGTGCCAGCAGTTTATCGTACGAGTACGAGCAGTACTTC
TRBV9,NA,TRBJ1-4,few,CASSVAPGNEKLFF,TGTGCCAGCAGCGTAGCGCCCGGGAATGAAAAACTGTTTTTT
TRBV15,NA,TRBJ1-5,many,CATSIDRVGNQPQHF,TGTGCCACCAGCATTGATAGGGTTGGCAATCAGCCCCAGCATTTT
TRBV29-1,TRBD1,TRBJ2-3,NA,CSVGETGGADTQYF,TGCAGCGTCGGGGAGACAGGGGGCGCAGATACGCAGTATTTT
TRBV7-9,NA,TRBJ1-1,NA,CASSKQGPHTEAFF,TGTGCCAGCAGCAAACAGGGACCTCACACTGAAGCTTTCTTT
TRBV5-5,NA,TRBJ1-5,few,CASSFLTDSNQPQHF,TGTGCCAGCAGCTTCCTCACAGATAGCAATCAGCCCCAGCATTTT
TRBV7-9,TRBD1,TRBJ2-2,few,CASSATGAGELFF,TGTGCCAGCAGCGCGACAGGGGCCGGGGAGCTGTTTTTT
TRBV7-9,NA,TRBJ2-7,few,CASIRVGEPYEQYF,TGTGCCAGCATCCGGGTGGGAGAGCCCTACGAGCAGTACTTC
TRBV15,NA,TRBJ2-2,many,CATSTGGETGELFF,TGTGCCACCAGCACCGGTGGGGAGACCGGGGAGCTGTTTTTT
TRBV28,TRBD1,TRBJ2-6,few,CASSPYPRTGRAAGANVLTF,TGTGCCAGCAGTCCCTACCCACGGACAGGACGGGCCGCTGGGGCCAACGTCCTGACTTTC
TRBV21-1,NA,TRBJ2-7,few,CASSKGGSGRVEQYF,TGTGCCAGCAGCAAAGGAGGTAGCGGGAGGGTTGAGCAGTACTTC